The clone carrying this T cell receptor (beta chain) was found many times. Its antigen remains unknown. It was with unique molecular identifiers that the TCRbeta library was prepared. Via MiXCR, TCRdb re-called the PCR reads, giving one row per CDR3 protein. The sample shows around 70,000 distinct CDR3 sequences, approximately 11% of them seen only once. This specimen comes from a study of T-cell reconstitution after alpha-beta-depleted transplantation in children. Study-level points and caveats: After one year, T-cell counts and TCRbeta diversity mostly came from new T cells. For some patients, TCRbeta diversity was high at day 60 because of recipient T cells and thymic progenitors that survived. Reports say that about two months after transplant, the alpha-beta T cells came out of several hundred graft clones that had expanded.

The V gene lost 7 bases and the J gene lost 3 bases, with 21 bases spanning the gap. Germline values: CDR1 SGHTA, CDR2 FQGNSA. This CDR3 has 16 residues. The source material was PBMCs, sampled before TCRalphabeta/CD19-depleted stem cell transplant. The receptor comes from a boy aged 5-17 years with acute myeloid leukemia, due to receive a stem cell transplant. The chain carries TRBV7-2 and TRBJ2-5; the D gene is possibly TRBD2 (6 bases). The DNA of the CDR3 is TGTGCCAGCACCCCTTTGAGGCGGGACTCCGAAGAGACCCAGTACTTC. Protein sequence: CASTPLRRDSEETQYF.